This T cell receptor beta chain was documented in a study of technical replicates of blood from several donors. Germline lookup yields CDR1 KGHSH and CDR2 LQKENI. This CDR3 spans 18 amino acids. Germline trimming cut 3 bases from V and 4 bases from J; bases unmatched to any gene: 7. Assay used: immunoSEQ multiplex PCR; TCRdb lists only in-frame clones, some missing. The sample lists 12,000 or so clones, approximately 96% occurring once. This TCR was recovered from a human donor in good health. The sequencing sample was made of PBMCs. The chain uses TRBV18 and TRBJ2-2, with TRBD2 identical over 14 bases. The CDR3 DNA is TGTGCCAGCTCACCCCCGGGACTAGCGGGAGAAGGCACCGGGGAGCTGTTTTTT. Translated, it gives CASSPPGLAGEGTGELFF. Using reference TRBV18 and TRBJ2-2 for the parts outside the CDR3, the full variable domain is NAGVMQNPRHLVRRRGQEARLRCSPMKGHSHVYWYRQLPEEGLKFMVYLQKENIIDESGMPKERFSAEFPKEGPSILRIQQVVRGDSAAYFCASSPPGLAGEGTGELFFGEGSRLTVL.